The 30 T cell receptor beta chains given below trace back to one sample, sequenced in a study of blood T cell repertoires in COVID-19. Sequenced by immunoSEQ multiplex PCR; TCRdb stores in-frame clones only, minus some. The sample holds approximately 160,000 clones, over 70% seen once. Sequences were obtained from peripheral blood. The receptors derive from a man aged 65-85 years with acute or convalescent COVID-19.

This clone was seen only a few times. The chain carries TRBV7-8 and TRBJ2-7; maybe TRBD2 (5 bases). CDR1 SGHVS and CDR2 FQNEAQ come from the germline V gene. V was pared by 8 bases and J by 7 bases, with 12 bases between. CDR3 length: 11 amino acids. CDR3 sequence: CASRDYIEQYF. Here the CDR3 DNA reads TGTGCCAGCCGTGACTATATAGAGCAGTACTTC.

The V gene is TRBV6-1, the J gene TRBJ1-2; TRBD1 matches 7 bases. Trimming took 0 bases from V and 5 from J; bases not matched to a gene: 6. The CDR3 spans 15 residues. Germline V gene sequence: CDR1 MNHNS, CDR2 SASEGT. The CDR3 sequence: CASSEALGGSYGYTF. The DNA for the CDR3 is TGTGCCAGCAGTGAAGCGTTAGGGGGCAGTTATGGCTACACCTTC.

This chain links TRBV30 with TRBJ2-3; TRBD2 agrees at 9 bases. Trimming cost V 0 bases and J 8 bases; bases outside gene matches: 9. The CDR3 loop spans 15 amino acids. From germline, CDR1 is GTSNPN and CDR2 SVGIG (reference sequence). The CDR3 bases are TGTGCCTGGAGTGTGTTTAGCGGGAGCGGGGGTACGCAGTATTTT. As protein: CAWSVFSGSGGTQYF.

The CDR3 spells CASSTDSYNEQFF. The CDR3 DNA reads as TGCGCCAGCAGCACTGACAGCTACAATGAGCAGTTCTTC. The rearrangement links TRBV5-1 to TRBJ2-1, with D possibly being TRBD1 (5 bases). The CDR3 is 13 amino acids. Between the trimmed V and J ends, which lost 4 bases and 3 bases, there was a span of 8 bases. The germline V gene encodes CDR1 SGHRS and CDR2 YFSETQ.

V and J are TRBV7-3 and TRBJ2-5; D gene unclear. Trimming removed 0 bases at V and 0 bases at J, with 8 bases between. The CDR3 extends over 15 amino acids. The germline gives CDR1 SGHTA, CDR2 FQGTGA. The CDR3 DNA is TGTGCCAGCAGCTTAACGAACGGTGACCAAGAGACCCAGTACTTC. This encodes CASSLTNGDQETQYF. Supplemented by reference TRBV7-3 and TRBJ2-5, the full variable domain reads GAGVSQTPSNKVTEKGKYVELRCDPISGHTALYWYRQSLGQGPEFLIYFQGTGAADDSGLPNDRFFAVRPEGSVSTLKIQRTERGDSAVYLCASSLTNGDQETQYFGPGTRLLVL.

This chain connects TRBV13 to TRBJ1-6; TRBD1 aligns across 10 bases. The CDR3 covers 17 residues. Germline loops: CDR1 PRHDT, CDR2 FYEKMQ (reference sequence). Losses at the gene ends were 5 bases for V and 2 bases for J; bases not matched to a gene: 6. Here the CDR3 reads CASSLDRGRPYNSPLHF. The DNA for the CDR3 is TGTGCCAGCAGCCTCGACAGGGGGCGACCCTATAATTCACCCCTCCACTTT.

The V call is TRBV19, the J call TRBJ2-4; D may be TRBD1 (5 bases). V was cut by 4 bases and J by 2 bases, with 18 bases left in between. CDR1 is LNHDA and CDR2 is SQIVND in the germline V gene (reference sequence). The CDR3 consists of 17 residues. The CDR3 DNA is TGTGCCAGTAGTAACCGACAGACACTACGGTCCAAAAACATTCAGTACTTC. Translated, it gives CASSNRQTLRSKNIQYF.

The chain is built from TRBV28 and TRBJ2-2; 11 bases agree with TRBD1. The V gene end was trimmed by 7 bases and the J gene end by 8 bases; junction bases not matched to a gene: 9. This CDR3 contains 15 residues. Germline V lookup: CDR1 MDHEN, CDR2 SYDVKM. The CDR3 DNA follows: TGTGCCAGCACCGCCCCCGGACAGGGGGCAGGGGAGCTGTTTTTT. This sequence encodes CASTAPGQGAGELFF.

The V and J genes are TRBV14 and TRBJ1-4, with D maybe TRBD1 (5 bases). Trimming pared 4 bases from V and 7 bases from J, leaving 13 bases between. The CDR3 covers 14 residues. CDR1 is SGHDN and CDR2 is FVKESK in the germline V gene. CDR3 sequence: CASSPLRGGEKLFF. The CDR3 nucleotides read TGTGCCAGCAGCCCTTTGAGGGGAGGTGAAAAACTGTTTTTT.

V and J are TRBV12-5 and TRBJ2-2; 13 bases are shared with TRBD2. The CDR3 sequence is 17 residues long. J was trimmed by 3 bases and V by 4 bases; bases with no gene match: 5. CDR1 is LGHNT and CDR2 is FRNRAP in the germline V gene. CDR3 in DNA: TGTGCTAGTGGTTCCGGGACTAGCGGGGTGCACACCGGGGAGCTGTTTTTT. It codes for CASGSGTSGVHTGELFF.

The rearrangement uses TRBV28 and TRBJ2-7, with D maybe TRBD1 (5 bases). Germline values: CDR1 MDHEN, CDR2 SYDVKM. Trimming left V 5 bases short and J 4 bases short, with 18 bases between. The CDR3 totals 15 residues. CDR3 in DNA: TGTGCCAGCAGTCCCCCGACAGTCAAAAGGTACGAGCAGTACTTC. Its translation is CASSPPTVKRYEQYF.

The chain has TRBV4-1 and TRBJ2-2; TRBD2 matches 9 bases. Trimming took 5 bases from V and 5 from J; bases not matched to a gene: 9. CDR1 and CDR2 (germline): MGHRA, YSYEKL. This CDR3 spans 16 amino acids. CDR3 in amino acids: CASSGPGLAATGELFF. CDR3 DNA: TGCGCCAGCAGCGGACCGGGACTAGCAGCTACCGGGGAGCTGTTTTTT.

CDR3 residues: CASSEVGNTQYF. CDR3 coding DNA: TGTGCCAGCAGTGAAGTGGGCAACACGCAGTATTTT. The chain recombines TRBV2 with TRBJ2-3; D not certain. CDR1 and CDR2 (germline): SNHLY, FYNNEI. This CDR3 has 12 residues. Deletions cut 1 base from V and 9 bases from J, with 8 bases between.

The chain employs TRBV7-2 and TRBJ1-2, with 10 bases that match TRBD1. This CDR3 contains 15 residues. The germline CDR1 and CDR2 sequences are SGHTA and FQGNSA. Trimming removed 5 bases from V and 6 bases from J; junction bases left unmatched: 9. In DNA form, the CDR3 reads TGTGCCAGCAGCCCACGACAGGGGGCCTTCGATGGCTACACCTTC. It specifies CASSPRQGAFDGYTF.

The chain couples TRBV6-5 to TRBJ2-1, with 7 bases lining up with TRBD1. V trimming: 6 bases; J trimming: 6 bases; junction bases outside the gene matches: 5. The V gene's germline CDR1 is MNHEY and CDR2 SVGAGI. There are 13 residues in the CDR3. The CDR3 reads CASRGRQGNEQFF. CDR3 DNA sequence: TGTGCCAGCAGGGGGAGACAGGGCAATGAGCAGTTCTTC.

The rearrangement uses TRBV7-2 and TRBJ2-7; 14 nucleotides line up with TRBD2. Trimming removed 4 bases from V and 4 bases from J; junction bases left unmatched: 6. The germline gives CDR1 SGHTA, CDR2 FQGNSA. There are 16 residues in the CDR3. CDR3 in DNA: TGTGCCAGCAGCTCCTCGACTAGCGGGGGGGCGTACGAGCAGTACTTC. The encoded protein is CASSSSTSGGAYEQYF.

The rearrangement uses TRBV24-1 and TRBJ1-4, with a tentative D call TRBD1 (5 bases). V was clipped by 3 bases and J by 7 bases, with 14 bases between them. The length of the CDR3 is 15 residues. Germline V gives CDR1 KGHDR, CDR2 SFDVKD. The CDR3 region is CATSDRGPGGEKLFF. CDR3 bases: TGTGCCACCAGTGATCGCGGGCCCGGGGGTGAAAAACTGTTTTTT.

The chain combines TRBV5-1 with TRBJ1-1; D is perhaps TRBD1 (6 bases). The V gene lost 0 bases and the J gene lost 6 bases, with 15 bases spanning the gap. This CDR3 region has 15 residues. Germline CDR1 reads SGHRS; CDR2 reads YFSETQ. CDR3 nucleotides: TGCGCCAGCAGCTTGGAAACAGGGTTACTTTCTGAAGCTTTCTTT. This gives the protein CASSLETGLLSEAFF.

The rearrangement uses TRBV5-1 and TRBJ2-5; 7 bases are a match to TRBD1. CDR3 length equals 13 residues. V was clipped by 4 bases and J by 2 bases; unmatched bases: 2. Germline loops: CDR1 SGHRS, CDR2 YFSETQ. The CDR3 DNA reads TGCGCCAGCAGCGGACAGGCGCAAGAGACCCAGTACTTC. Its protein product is CASSGQAQETQYF.

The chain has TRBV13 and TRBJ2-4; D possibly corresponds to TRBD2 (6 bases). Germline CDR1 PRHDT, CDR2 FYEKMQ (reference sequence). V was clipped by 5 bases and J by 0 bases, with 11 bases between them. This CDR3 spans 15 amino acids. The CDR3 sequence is CASSLRGLAKNIQYF. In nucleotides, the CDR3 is TGTGCCAGCAGCCTGCGGGGATTAGCCAAAAACATTCAGTACTTC.

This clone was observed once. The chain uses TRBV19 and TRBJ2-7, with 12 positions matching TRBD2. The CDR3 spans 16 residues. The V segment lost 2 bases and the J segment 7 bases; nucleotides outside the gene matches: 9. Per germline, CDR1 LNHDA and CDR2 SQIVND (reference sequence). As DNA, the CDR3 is TGTGCCAGTAGTATACCAACAGCTAGCGGGAGGGGAGAGCAGTACTTC. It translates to CASSIPTASGRGEQYF.

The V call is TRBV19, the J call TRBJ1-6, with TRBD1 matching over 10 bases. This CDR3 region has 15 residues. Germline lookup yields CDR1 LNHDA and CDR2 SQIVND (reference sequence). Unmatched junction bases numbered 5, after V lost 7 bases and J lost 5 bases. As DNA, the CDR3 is TGTGCCAGTAAGGAGACAGGGGGCCATAATTCACCCCTCCACTTT. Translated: CASKETGGHNSPLHF.

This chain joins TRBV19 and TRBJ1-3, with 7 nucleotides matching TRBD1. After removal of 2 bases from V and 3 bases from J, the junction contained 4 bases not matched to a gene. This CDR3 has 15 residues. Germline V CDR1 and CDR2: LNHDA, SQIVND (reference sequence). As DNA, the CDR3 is TGTGCCAGTAGTATAATTACAGGGGATGGAAACACCATATATTTT. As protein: CASSIITGDGNTIYF.

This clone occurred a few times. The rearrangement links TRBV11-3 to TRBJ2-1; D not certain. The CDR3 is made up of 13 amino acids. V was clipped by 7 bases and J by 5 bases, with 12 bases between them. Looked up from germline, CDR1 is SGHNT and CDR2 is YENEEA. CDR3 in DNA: TGTGCCAGCACCCCCCGAAGCAACAATGAGCAGTTCTTC. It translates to CASTPRSNNEQFF.

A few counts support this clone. CDR3 loop: CASSVNSGGGYTF. In DNA, the CDR3 is TGTGCCAGCAGCGTAAACTCAGGGGGTGGCTACACCTTC. The chain joins TRBV9 to TRBJ1-2; 7 nucleotides agree with TRBD1. The CDR3 sequence is 13 residues long. After removal of 1 base from V and 7 bases from J, the junction contained 4 bases not matched to a gene. The germline CDR1 and CDR2 sequences are SGDLS and YYNGEE.

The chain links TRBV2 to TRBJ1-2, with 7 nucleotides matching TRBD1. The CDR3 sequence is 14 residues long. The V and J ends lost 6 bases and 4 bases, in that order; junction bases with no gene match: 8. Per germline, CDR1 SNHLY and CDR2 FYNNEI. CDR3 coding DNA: TGTGCCAGCAGAACCGGGACAGAGATCTATGGCTACACCTTC. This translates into CASRTGTEIYGYTF.

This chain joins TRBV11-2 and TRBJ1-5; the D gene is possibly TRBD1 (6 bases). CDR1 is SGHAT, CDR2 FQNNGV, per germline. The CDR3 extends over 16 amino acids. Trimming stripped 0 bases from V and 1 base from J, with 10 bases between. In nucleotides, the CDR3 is TGTGCCAGCAGCTTAGATCCCGGGACAAGCAATCAGCCCCAGCATTTT. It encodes CASSLDPGTSNQPQHF.

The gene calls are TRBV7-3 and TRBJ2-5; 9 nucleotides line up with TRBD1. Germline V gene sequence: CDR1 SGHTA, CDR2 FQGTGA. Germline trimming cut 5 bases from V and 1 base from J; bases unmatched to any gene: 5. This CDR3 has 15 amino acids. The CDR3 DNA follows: TGTGCCAGCAGCCCGACAGGGGGGGTCCAAGAGACCCAGTACTTC. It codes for CASSPTGGVQETQYF.

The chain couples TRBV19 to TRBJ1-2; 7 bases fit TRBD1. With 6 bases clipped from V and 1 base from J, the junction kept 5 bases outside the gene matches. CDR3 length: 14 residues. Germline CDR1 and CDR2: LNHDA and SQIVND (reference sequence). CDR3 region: CASSLQGINYGYTF. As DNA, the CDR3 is TGTGCCAGTAGCTTACAGGGGATTAACTATGGCTACACCTTC.

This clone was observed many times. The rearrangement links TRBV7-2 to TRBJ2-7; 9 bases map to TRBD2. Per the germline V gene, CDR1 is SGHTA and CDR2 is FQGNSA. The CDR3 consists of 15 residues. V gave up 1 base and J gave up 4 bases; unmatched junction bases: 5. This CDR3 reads CASSLEAREGYEQYF. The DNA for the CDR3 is TGTGCCAGCAGCTTAGAGGCGCGGGAGGGTTACGAGCAGTACTTC.